The rows below give T cell receptor beta chains drawn from one sample of a study of T cells in Graves' hyperthyroidism and ophthalmopathy. TCRdb re-called the multiplex PCR reads through MiXCR, storing one row per CDR3 protein. The sample comprises fewer than 750,000 distinct CDR3 sequences, 14% to 15% of which are singletons, and 4.3% rests with the top ten. The material sequenced was blood. These receptors all stem from a woman aged 40 to 50 with Graves' ophthalmopathy. Both conserved end residues are part of each CDR3. The order of the fields is D gene, clone size, J gene, V gene, CDR3 protein, CDR3 DNA. The D gene is left open where the match is weak. Not all rows give a size; the values are once, few, many and, for expanded clones, a class.

TRBD1 | many | TRBJ2-2 | TRBV30 | CAWGTGVDTGELFF | TGTGCCTGGGGGACAGGGGTCGACACCGGGGAGCTGTTTTTT
- | - | TRBJ1-1 | TRBV10-3 | CAISGEGVNTEAFF | TGTGCCATCAGTGGTGAAGGGGTGAACACTGAAGCTTTCTTT
TRBD2 | - | TRBJ2-7 | TRBV11-2 | CASVLTAGVGEQYF | TGTGCCAGCGTACTAACAGCGGGAGTGGGGGAGCAGTACTTC
- | - | TRBJ2-7 | TRBV11-2 | CASRYGHEQYF | TGTGCCAGCCGCTACGGCCACGAGCAGTACTTC
- | many | TRBJ1-1 | TRBV2 | CASREGNTEAFF | TGTGCCAGCAGGGAAGGGAACACTGAAGCTTTCTTT
- | many | TRBJ2-2 | TRBV7-6 | CASSFTGPGELFF | TGTGCCAGCAGCTTCACAGGGCCCGGGGAGCTGTTTTTT
- | many | TRBJ2-2 | TRBV30 | CAWTRGKGELFF | TGTGCCTGGACCCGAGGGAAGGGGGAGCTGTTTTTT
TRBD1 | many | TRBJ1-1 | TRBV28 | CASSFHRGQVDTEAFF | TGTGCCAGCAGTTTTCACAGGGGGCAAGTAGACACTGAAGCTTTCTTT
- | few | TRBJ1-1 | TRBV5-1 | CASSLGRGRRDTEAFF | TGCGCCAGCAGCTTAGGCCGGGGTCGGCGAGACACTGAAGCTTTCTTT
TRBD2 | - | TRBJ2-7 | TRBV18 | CASSPPKGTTGEQYF | TGTGCCAGCTCACCACCGAAGGGGACTACCGGCGAGCAGTACTTC
TRBD1 | many | TRBJ2-5 | TRBV29-1 | CSASTGAGETQYF | TGCAGCGCCTCGACAGGGGCAGGAGAGACCCAGTACTTC
- | few | TRBJ1-6 | TRBV4-2 | CASSQAGSSYNSPLHF | TGTGCCAGCAGCCAAGCTGGGAGCTCCTATAATTCACCCCTCCACTTT
- | - | TRBJ1-1 | TRBV2 | CASRAGYNTEAFF | TGTGCCAGCAGGGCAGGATACAACACTGAAGCTTTCTTT
- | many | TRBJ2-7 | TRBV7-9 | CASSSTSHSYEQYF | TGTGCCAGCAGCTCCACCTCGCATTCCTACGAGCAGTACTTC
- | many | TRBJ2-5 | TRBV20-1 | CSARAGTGLETQYF | TGCAGTGCCCGTGCCGGGACCGGGCTAGAGACCCAGTACTTC
- | many | TRBJ2-7 | TRBV7-8 | CASSLNWMDSNEQYF | TGTGCCAGCAGCTTAAACTGGATGGACAGCAACGAGCAGTACTTC
- | many | TRBJ1-1 | TRBV18 | CASSSTDGNAEAFF | TGTGCCAGCTCATCAACTGACGGGAATGCTGAAGCTTTCTTT
- | few | TRBJ1-1 | TRBV30 | CAWRPSQVAEAFF | TGTGCCTGGAGACCGTCTCAGGTCGCTGAAGCTTTCTTT
TRBD1 | - | TRBJ2-5 | TRBV19 | CASAGGQETQYF | TGTGCCAGCGCAGGGGGCCAAGAGACCCAGTACTTC
- | many | TRBJ1-1 | TRBV6-1 | CASSAQPRTEAFF | TGTGCCAGCAGTGCCCAGCCCCGCACTGAAGCTTTCTTT
TRBD2 | few | TRBJ2-7 | TRBV20-1 | CSTEREGLKGYEQYF | TGCAGTACCGAGCGGGAGGGCCTCAAGGGCTACGAGCAGTACTTC
- | - | TRBJ1-5 | TRBV28 | CATRVGQPQHF | TGTGCCACCCGGGTAGGTCAGCCCCAGCATTTT
- | few | TRBJ1-1 | TRBV5-6 | CASSWEDGTTEAFF | TGTGCCAGCAGCTGGGAGGACGGGACCACTGAAGCTTTCTTT
TRBD2 | - | TRBJ2-3 | TRBV7-2 | CASSARRPSGRAGTDTQYF | TGTGCCAGCAGCGCCCGACGGCCTAGCGGGAGGGCCGGTACAGATACGCAGTATTTT
- | many | TRBJ1-1 | TRBV19 | CASSMSWQALNTEAFF | TGTGCCAGTAGTATGAGTTGGCAGGCCTTGAACACTGAAGCTTTCTTT
TRBD2 | many | TRBJ2-7 | TRBV28 | CASSGQLAYYEQYF | TGTGCCAGCAGCGGGCAACTAGCGTACTACGAGCAGTACTTC
- | many | TRBJ1-1 | TRBV30 | CAWSEGPLTTEAFF | TGTGCCTGGAGTGAAGGGCCATTAACCACTGAAGCTTTCTTT
- | many | TRBJ2-1 | TRBV12-3/TRBV12-4 | CASSLPLGSSYNEQFF | TGTGCCAGCAGTTTACCCTTAGGAAGCTCCTACAATGAGCAGTTCTTC
TRBD1 | many | TRBJ2-7 | TRBV27 | CASSSGQVGSYEQYF | TGTGCCAGCAGTTCGGGACAGGTCGGCTCCTACGAGCAGTACTTC
- | many | TRBJ1-2 | TRBV2 | CASSDRIYGYTF | TGTGCCAGCAGTGACCGGATCTATGGCTACACCTTC
- | many | TRBJ2-7 | TRBV3-1 | CASSRVGPSSYEQYF | TGTGCCAGCAGCCGCGTAGGACCAAGCTCCTACGAGCAGTACTTC
TRBD2 | many | TRBJ2-7 | TRBV19 | CASSIKAGGDYEQYF | TGTGCCAGTAGTATAAAGGCGGGAGGGGACTACGAGCAGTACTTC
- | many | TRBJ2-5 | TRBV6-2/TRBV6-3 | CASRTSGWYQETQYF | TGTGCCAGCAGAACCTCAGGATGGTACCAAGAGACCCAGTACTTC
- | many | TRBJ1-2 | TRBV5-1 | CASSSSRQQPSYGYTF | TGCGCCAGCAGCTCGTCACGACAGCAACCAAGCTATGGCTACACCTTC
TRBD1 | many | TRBJ1-1 | TRBV18 | CASSQQGLAFF | TGTGCCAGCTCTCAACAGGGGTTAGCTTTCTTT
- | many | TRBJ1-2 | TRBV15 | CATSRTGRPYGYTF | TGTGCCACCAGCAGAACAGGGCGGCCCTATGGCTACACCTTC
TRBD2 | many | TRBJ2-7 | TRBV11-3 | CASSLRTTDSGRVPYEQYF | TGTGCCAGCAGCTTACGGACGACCGATAGCGGGAGGGTGCCCTACGAGCAGTACTTC
TRBD1 | many | TRBJ2-7 | TRBV11-2 | CASSPGTGVAIYEQYF | TGTGCCAGCAGCCCTGGGACAGGCGTTGCCATTTACGAGCAGTACTTC
TRBD1 | many | TRBJ2-7 | TRBV5-6 | CASSYSQGVASYEQYF | TGTGCCAGCAGCTACTCACAGGGGGTAGCTTCCTACGAGCAGTACTTC
TRBD1 | many | TRBJ1-2 | TRBV12-3/TRBV12-4 | CASSQTGEDGYTF | TGTGCCAGCAGTCAGACAGGGGAAGATGGCTACACCTTC
- | - | TRBJ1-1 | TRBV30 | CAWILYTFF | TGTGCCTGGATTCTCTACACTTTCTTT